A selection of T cell receptor beta chains follows, all from one sample in a study of T cell repertoires in cytomegalovirus infection. TCRdb used MiXCR to reprocess the reads, holding one entry per CDR3 protein. This table has roughly 600,000 distinct CDR3 sequences, 20% to 25% appearing once. Sequenced input: CD8+ T cells from PBMCs. The receptors here all came from a human donor in good health (CMV status not recorded). Some clones in this sample may be carry-over from other donors' samples. CDR3s include the opening cysteine and the closing phenylalanine or tryptophan. D genes are given only for firm matches. Clone size is shown for a subset of rows, as once, few, many or a class of expanded clone.

TRBJ1-3,TRBV4-3,-,-,CASSQDSAVGNTIYF,TGCGCCAGCAGCCAAGATTCAGCCGTTGGAAACACCATATATTTT
TRBJ1-2,TRBV7-9,-,-,CASSLARDLQHLNYGYTF,TGTGCCAGCAGCTTAGCGAGAGACCTGCAACACCTGAACTATGGCTACACCTTC
TRBJ1-2,TRBV29-1,few,-,CSVEFTQSYGYTF,TGCAGCGTTGAATTCACACAGTCCTATGGCTACACCTTC
TRBJ2-1,TRBV20-1,-,TRBD2,CSARELAGENEQFF,TGCAGTGCTAGAGAACTAGCGGGGGAGAATGAGCAGTTCTTC
TRBJ2-1,TRBV7-6,many,-,CASSDGPEQFF,TGTGCCAGCAGCGACGGTCCCGAGCAGTTCTTC
TRBJ1-3,TRBV29-1,few,TRBD1,CSVSTGTSSSGNTIYF,TGCAGCGTCTCGACAGGGACGAGCTCCTCTGGAAACACCATATATTTT
TRBJ2-1,TRBV29-1,-,-,CSVEGGANNEQFF,TGCAGCGTTGAAGGGGGCGCGAACAATGAGCAGTTCTTC
TRBJ2-1,TRBV7-8,many,-,CASNLPGTRSNEQFF,TGTGCCAGCAACTTACCCGGGACTCGGAGCAATGAGCAGTTCTTC
TRBJ1-1,TRBV19,-,TRBD1,CASSMEWTGLAEAFF,TGTGCCAGTAGTATGGAGTGGACAGGCCTGGCCGAAGCTTTCTTT
TRBJ1-6,TRBV6-4,-,-,CASSDWDGSNSPLHF,TGTGCCAGCAGTGACTGGGACGGATCTAATTCACCCCTCCACTTT
TRBJ1-6,TRBV10-3,many,-,CAISESTGTNSPLHF,TGTGCCATCAGTGAGTCGACAGGCACTAATTCACCCCTCCACTTT
TRBJ2-1,TRBV15,few,TRBD2,CATSKGLAGGNEQFF,TGTGCCACCAGCAAGGGACTAGCGGGGGGCAATGAGCAGTTCTTC
TRBJ2-7,TRBV20-1,-,-,CSATGKAYEQYF,TGCAGTGCTACGGGCAAGGCCTACGAGCAGTACTTC
TRBJ2-7,TRBV12-3/TRBV12-4,once,-,CASSLLLRDHDEQYF,TGTGCCAGCAGCCTTCTCCTGAGAGACCACGACGAGCAGTACTTC
TRBJ1-1,TRBV19,many,-,CATWTGTFEAFF,TGTGCCACCTGGACCGGGACATTTGAAGCTTTCTTT
TRBJ1-5,TRBV12-3/TRBV12-4,many,-,CASRQANQPQHF,TGTGCCAGCAGACAGGCCAATCAGCCCCAGCATTTT
TRBJ1-1,TRBV6-2/TRBV6-3,few,-,CASSYFGDSQSPNTEAFF,TGTGCCAGCAGTTACTTCGGAGACTCTCAATCGCCGAACACTGAAGCTTTCTTT
TRBJ2-7,TRBV7-2,many,-,CASSWGPYEQYF,TGTGCCAGCAGCTGGGGCCCCTACGAGCAGTACTTC
TRBJ2-3,TRBV13,-,-,CASSNRDTDTQYF,TGTGCCAGCAGCAACAGGGACACAGATACGCAGTATTTT
TRBJ1-2,TRBV7-9,-,-,CASNGVDGYTF,TGTGCCAGCAATGGGGTGGATGGCTACACCTTC
TRBJ2-6,TRBV10-3,few,-,CAISERSGHWNSSGANVLTF,TGTGCCATCAGTGAGCGATCGGGACACTGGAATTCCTCTGGGGCCAACGTCCTGACTTTC
TRBJ2-1,TRBV5-5,few,-,CASSLEGGQVATFLYNEQFF,TGTGCCAGCAGCTTGGAGGGGGGGCAGGTCGCAACCTTCCTCTACAATGAGCAGTTCTTC
TRBJ2-2,TRBV7-4,-,-,CASRSGVPNTGELFF,TGTGCCAGCAGATCCGGGGTTCCGAACACCGGGGAGCTGTTTTTT
TRBJ1-2,TRBV19,many,-,CASSIAEGRDGYTF,TGTGCCAGTAGTATAGCTGAGGGGCGAGATGGCTACACCTTC
TRBJ1-2,TRBV15,many,-,CATSRDRGGTRGYTF,TGTGCCACCAGCAGAGATAGGGGCGGAACCAGGGGCTACACCTTC
TRBJ2-5,TRBV7-6,few,TRBD2,CASSTGTSGGPFGGAQYF,TGTGCCAGCAGCACCGGGACTAGCGGGGGTCCTTTTGGAGGTGCCCAGTACTTC
TRBJ2-3,TRBV2,few,TRBD1,CASSGGQGGTDTQYF,TGTGCCAGCAGTGGGGGACAGGGAGGGACAGATACGCAGTATTTT
TRBJ2-5,TRBV6-2/TRBV6-3,few,-,CASSYLTQGWETQYF,TGTGCCAGCAGTTACCTCACACAAGGATGGGAGACCCAGTACTTC
TRBJ2-5,TRBV19,-,TRBD2,CASSISGGLQEAQYF,TGTGCCAGTAGTATTAGCGGGGGACTTCAAGAGGCCCAGTACTTC
TRBJ2-4,TRBV7-6,many,-,CASSFSPTGSENIQYF,TGTGCCAGCAGCTTTTCCCCAACCGGGTCTGAAAACATTCAGTACTTC
TRBJ2-6,TRBV9,-,-,CASSVGKDPGLRGSGANVLTF,TGTGCCAGCAGCGTAGGGAAAGATCCGGGACTCAGAGGGTCTGGGGCCAACGTCCTGACTTTC
TRBJ2-3,TRBV14,-,-,CASSVGGGVAFTDTQYF,TGTGCCAGCAGCGTCGGGGGCGGAGTCGCCTTCACAGATACGCAGTATTTT
TRBJ1-4,TRBV7-9,many,-,CASTADATNEKLFF,TGTGCCAGCACGGCCGACGCAACTAATGAAAAACTGTTTTTT
TRBJ2-7,TRBV19,many,-,CASSASTGGFREQYF,TGTGCCAGTAGTGCATCTACCGGGGGCTTTAGAGAGCAGTACTTC
TRBJ2-5,TRBV28,-,-,CASSHPGGWEETQYF,TGTGCCAGCAGCCATCCAGGGGGGTGGGAGGAGACCCAGTACTTC
TRBJ1-1,TRBV7-2,many,TRBD1,CASNSKGAGNTEAFF,TGTGCCAGCAATAGTAAGGGGGCGGGTAACACTGAAGCTTTCTTT
TRBJ1-6,TRBV19,-,TRBD1,CASSGDRVGSPLHF,TGTGCCAGTAGCGGAGACAGGGTCGGTTCACCCCTCCACTTT
TRBJ1-2,TRBV4-1,few,TRBD1,CASSQGEAVVRTGGQYGYTF,TGCGCCAGCAGCCAAGGGGAGGCTGTTGTTCGGACAGGGGGACAATATGGCTACACCTTC
TRBJ2-3,TRBV12-3/TRBV12-4,-,-,CASSFSRPGDTQYF,TGTGCCAGCAGTTTTAGCAGGCCGGGGGATACGCAGTATTTT
TRBJ1-4,TRBV12-3/TRBV12-4,many,-,CASRSPGRGEKLFF,TGTGCCAGCAGGTCCCCAGGGCGCGGTGAAAAACTGTTTTTT
TRBJ2-5,TRBV28,few,-,CASTSAQGARYADRSTQYF,TGTGCCAGCACCTCTGCCCAGGGTGCTAGATACGCGGATCGGTCGACCCAGTACTTC
TRBJ1-6,TRBV6-6,many,-,CASSYYAAYNSPLHF,TGTGCCAGCAGTTACTATGCAGCCTATAATTCACCCCTCCACTTT
TRBJ1-1,TRBV7-9,few,-,CASSGFPEAFF,TGTGCCAGCAGCGGTTTCCCTGAAGCTTTCTTT
TRBJ2-1,TRBV4-3,-,-,CASSQDPGTEQFF,TGCGCCAGCAGCCAAGATCCGGGTACTGAGCAGTTCTTC
TRBJ2-3,TRBV7-8,many,-,CASSKVAGSTDTQYF,TGTGCCAGCAGCAAAGTGGCAGGAAGCACAGATACGCAGTATTTT
TRBJ2-3,TRBV20-1,few,TRBD1,CSAVGQPIHLSSTDTQYF,TGCAGTGCGGTGGGACAGCCTATCCACCTCTCTAGCACAGATACGCAGTATTTT
TRBJ1-4,TRBV7-2,many,-,CASSSLDDSEKLFF,TGTGCCAGCAGCTCCTTGGACGATTCCGAAAAACTGTTTTTT
TRBJ2-3,TRBV28,many,-,CASSKDSGSDTQYF,TGTGCCAGCAGTAAGGACTCGGGGTCAGATACGCAGTATTTT
TRBJ2-3,TRBV11-3,many,-,CASSLRSDPDTQYF,TGTGCCAGCAGTTTACGAAGCGATCCAGATACGCAGTATTTT
TRBJ2-3,TRBV29-1,-,-,CSVEARADTQYF,TGCAGCGTAGAGGCCAGGGCAGATACGCAGTATTTT
TRBJ1-1,TRBV6-2/TRBV6-3,-,-,CASSYGVQAFF,TGTGCCAGCAGTTACGGAGTGCAGGCTTTCTTT
TRBJ1-1,TRBV6-2/TRBV6-3,many,-,CASSEIRTEAFF,TGTGCCAGCAGTGAAATCAGGACTGAAGCTTTCTTT
TRBJ2-3,TRBV20-1,many,-,CSGWGAVTDTQYF,TGCAGTGGGTGGGGGGCCGTCACAGATACGCAGTATTTT